Listed below are T cell receptor beta chains from one sample, sequenced in a study of CD8 T cells in Susac syndrome. Each CDR3 protein gets one entry after TCRdb re-called the immunoSEQ multiplex PCR reads with MiXCR. The table has a few hundred thousand distinct CDR3 sequences, approximately 90% seen once; the top ten hold around 0.2%. The sample comprised CD8+ T cells from PBMCs. These receptors all stem from a human donor with multiple sclerosis. The CDR3 runs from the conserved cysteine through the conserved F or W. The D gene is left open where the match is weak. The size field is filled for only some rows; it gives once, few, many or a size class.

d_gene	v_gene	abundance	j_gene	CDR3nt	CDR3aa
TRBD1	TRBV3-1	.	TRBJ1-2	TGTGCCAGCAGCCAAGATGGGCCAGGGGGCTGGGTAGGCTACACCTTC	CASSQDGPGGWVGYTF
TRBD1	TRBV6-6	few	TRBJ2-7	TGTGCCAGCAGTTACGCGACAGGGTTCGAGCAGTACTTC	CASSYATGFEQYF
TRBD1	TRBV13	once	TRBJ2-7	TGTGCCAGCAGCGGCCGGGACAGGCGAGAACTCTACGAGCAGTACTTC	CASSGRDRRELYEQYF
.	TRBV7-9	.	TRBJ2-5	TGTGCCAGCAAAGGGGGGTCAGAGACCCAGTACTTC	CASKGGSETQYF
.	TRBV30	.	TRBJ2-4	TGTGCCTGGCGACAGTTAGCCAAAAACATTCAGTACTTC	CAWRQLAKNIQYF
TRBD1	TRBV11-1	.	TRBJ2-1	TGTGCCAGCAGCAGGGGACAGGGAAATCACAATGAGCAGTTCTTC	CASSRGQGNHNEQFF
.	TRBV6-2/TRBV6-3	.	TRBJ2-2	TGTGCCAGCAGTTGGGTTGCCACCGGGGAGCTGTTTTTT	CASSWVATGELFF
.	TRBV12-3/TRBV12-4	.	TRBJ2-2	TGTGCCAGCAGCCCAATTGGCGCAGAAAGGGAGCTGTTTTTT	CASSPIGAERELFF
TRBD2	TRBV20-1	.	TRBJ2-5	TGCAGTGCAGGGGAGGGCGTCCCGGAGACCCAGTACTTC	CSAGEGVPETQYF
.	TRBV20-1	.	TRBJ1-2	TGCAGTGCTCCCTCCCTTTGGTCTGGCTACACCTTC	CSAPSLWSGYTF
.	TRBV27	.	TRBJ2-3	TGTGCCAGCAGTTTAAGCGCCCGACTAGACACAGATACGCAGTATTTT	CASSLSARLDTDTQYF
.	TRBV20-1	once	TRBJ1-1	TGCAGTGCTAGACCCAGGGGCACTGAAGCTTTCTTT	CSARPRGTEAFF
TRBD2	TRBV7-9	.	TRBJ2-1	TGTGGTACTAGCGGGGAGTCGTTTGAGCAGTTCTTC	CGTSGESFEQFF
.	TRBV27	.	TRBJ2-3	TGTGCCAGCAGTTTAGTAGGGACTCCCACAGATACGCAGTATTTT	CASSLVGTPTDTQYF
.	TRBV9	.	TRBJ2-3	TGTGCCAGCAGCAAGGGGGGCACAGATACGCAGTATTTT	CASSKGGTDTQYF
.	TRBV14	.	TRBJ2-1	TGTGCCAGCAGCCGGGAAGACAATGAGCAGTTCTTC	CASSREDNEQFF
.	TRBV20-1	.	TRBJ2-1	TGCAGTGCTAGAGGGCCTAGCACTATAGATGAGCAGTTCTTC	CSARGPSTIDEQFF
.	TRBV28	.	TRBJ1-5	TGTGCCAGCACCTTAGTTGCCTATAGCAATCAGCCCCAGCATTTT	CASTLVAYSNQPQHF